This entry features one T cell receptor (beta chain) sequence. TCRdb keeps only in-frame clones here, not all; method: immunoSEQ multiplex PCR. The sample contains 100,000 to 120,000 clones, approximately 89% of which appear only once. V lost 2 bases and J lost 1, with 8 bases in between. The V gene's germline CDR1 is SGHTA and CDR2 FQGNSA. The CDR3 is 14 residues long. Time point noted: cycle 4 day 1 (C4D1), after more than five weeks of nivolumab. With no exception, relapse followed autologous stem cell transplantation in all patients, and brentuximab vedotin exposure varied. These data originate in a study of PD-1 blockade in classical Hodgkin lymphoma.

The receptor was derived from a human donor with classical Hodgkin lymphoma. The rearrangement uses TRBV7-2 and TRBJ1-1; unclear D gene. The sample was peripheral blood mononuclear cells (PBMCs), taken before the fourth cycle of nivolumab. CDR3 sequence: CASSLKYSNTEAFF. DNA for the CDR3: TGTGCCAGCAGCTTAAAGTATTCGAACACTGAAGCTTTCTTT.